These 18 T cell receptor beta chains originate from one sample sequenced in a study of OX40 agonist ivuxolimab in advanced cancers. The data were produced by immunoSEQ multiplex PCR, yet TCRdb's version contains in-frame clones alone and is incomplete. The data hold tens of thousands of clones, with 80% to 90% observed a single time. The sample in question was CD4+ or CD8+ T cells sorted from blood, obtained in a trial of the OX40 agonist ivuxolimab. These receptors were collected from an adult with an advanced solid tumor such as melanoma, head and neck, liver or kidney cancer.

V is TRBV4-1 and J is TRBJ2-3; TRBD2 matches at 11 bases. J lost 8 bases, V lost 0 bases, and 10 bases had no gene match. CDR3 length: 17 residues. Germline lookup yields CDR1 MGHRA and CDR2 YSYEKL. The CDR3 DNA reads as TGCGCCAGCAGCCAAGAGTCCCTAGCGGGAGGAACTGGTACGCAGTATTTT. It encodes CASSQESLAGGTGTQYF.

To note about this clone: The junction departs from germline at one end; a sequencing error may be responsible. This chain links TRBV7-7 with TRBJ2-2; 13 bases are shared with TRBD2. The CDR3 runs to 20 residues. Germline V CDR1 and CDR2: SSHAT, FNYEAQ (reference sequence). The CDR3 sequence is CASSFGYPGLAGRGTGELFF. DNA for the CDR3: TGTGCTAGCAGCTTTGGGTACCCGGGACTAGCGGGACGGGGCACCGGGGAGCTGTTTTTT.

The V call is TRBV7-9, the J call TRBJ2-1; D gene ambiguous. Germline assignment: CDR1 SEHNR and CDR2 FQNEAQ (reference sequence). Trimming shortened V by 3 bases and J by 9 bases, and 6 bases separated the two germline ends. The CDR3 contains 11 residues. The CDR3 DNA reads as TGTGCCAGCAGCTTTAGCTCTGAGCAGTTCTTC. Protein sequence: CASSFSSEQFF.

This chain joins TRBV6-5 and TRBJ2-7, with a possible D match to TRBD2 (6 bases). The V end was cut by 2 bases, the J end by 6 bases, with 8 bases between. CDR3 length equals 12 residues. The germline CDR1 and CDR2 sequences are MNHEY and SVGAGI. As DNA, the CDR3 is TGTGCCAGCAGTTACGGGGAGGCCGAGCAGTACTTC. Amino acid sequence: CASSYGEAEQYF.

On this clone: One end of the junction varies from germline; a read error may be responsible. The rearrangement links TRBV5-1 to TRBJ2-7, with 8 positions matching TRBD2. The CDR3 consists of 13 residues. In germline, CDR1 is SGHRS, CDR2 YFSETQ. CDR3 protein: CASSTRGGGETDF. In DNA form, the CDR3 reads TGCGCCAGCAGCACCCGGGGGGGTGGGGAAACGGACTTC.

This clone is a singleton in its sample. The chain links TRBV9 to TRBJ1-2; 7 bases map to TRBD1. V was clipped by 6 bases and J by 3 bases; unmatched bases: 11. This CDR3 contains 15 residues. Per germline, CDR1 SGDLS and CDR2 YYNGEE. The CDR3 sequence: CASTLGLGGDYGYTF. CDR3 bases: TGTGCCAGCACCCTAGGGTTAGGGGGCGACTATGGCTACACCTTC.

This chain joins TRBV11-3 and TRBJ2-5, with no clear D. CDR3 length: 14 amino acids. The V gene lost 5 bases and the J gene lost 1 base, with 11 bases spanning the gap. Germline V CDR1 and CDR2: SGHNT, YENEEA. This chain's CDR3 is CASSPRTLQETQYF. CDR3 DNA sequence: TGTGCCAGCAGCCCGCGGACCCTCCAAGAGACCCAGTACTTC.

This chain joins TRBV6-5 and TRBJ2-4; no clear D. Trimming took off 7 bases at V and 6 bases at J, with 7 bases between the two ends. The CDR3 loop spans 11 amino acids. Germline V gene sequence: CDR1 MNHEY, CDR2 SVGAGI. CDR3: CASNNGNIQYF. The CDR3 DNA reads TGTGCCAGCAACAACGGAAACATTCAGTACTTC.

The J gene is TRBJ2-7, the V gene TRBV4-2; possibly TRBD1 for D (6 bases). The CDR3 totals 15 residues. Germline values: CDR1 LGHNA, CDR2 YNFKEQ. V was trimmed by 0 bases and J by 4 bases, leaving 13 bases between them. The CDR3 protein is CASSQEGTRGYEQYF. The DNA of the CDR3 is TGTGCCAGCAGCCAAGAAGGGACAAGGGGTTACGAGCAGTACTTC.

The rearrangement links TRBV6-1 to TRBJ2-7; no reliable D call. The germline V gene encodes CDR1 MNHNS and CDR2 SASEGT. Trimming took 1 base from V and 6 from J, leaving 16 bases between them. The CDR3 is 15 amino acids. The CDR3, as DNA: TGTGCCAGCAGTGAAGAAGAAATAAGCTTGGGCGAGCAGTACTTC. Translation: CASSEEEISLGEQYF.

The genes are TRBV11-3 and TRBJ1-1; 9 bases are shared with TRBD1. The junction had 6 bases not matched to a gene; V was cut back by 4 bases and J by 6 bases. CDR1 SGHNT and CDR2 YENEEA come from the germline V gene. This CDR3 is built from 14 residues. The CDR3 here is CASSWGQGSSEAFF. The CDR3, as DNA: TGTGCCAGCAGCTGGGGACAGGGTTCCTCTGAAGCTTTCTTT.

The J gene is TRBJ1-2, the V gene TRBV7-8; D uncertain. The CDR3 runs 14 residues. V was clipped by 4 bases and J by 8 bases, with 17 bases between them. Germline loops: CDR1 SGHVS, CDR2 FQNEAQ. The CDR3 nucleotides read TGTGCCAGCAGCTCCGAGTTCGGGGTGGGGGGCTACACCTTC. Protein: CASSSEFGVGGYTF.

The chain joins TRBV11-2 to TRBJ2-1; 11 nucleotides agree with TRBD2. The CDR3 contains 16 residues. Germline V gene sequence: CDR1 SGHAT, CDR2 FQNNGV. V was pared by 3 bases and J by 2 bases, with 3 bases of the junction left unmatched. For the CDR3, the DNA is TGTGCCAGCAGCTTGGGACTAGCGGTCCCCTACAATGAGCAGTTCTTC. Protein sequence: CASSLGLAVPYNEQFF.

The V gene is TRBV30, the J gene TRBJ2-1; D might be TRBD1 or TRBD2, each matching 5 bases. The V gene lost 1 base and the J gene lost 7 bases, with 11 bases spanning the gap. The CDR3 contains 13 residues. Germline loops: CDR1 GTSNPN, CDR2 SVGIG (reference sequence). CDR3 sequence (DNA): TGTGCCTGGAGTGGGGGACCCTCGAATGAGCAGTTCTTC. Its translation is CAWSGGPSNEQFF.

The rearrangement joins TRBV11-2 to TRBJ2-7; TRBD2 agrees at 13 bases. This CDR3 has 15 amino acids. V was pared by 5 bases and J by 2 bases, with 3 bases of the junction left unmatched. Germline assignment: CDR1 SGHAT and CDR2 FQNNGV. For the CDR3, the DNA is TGTGCCAGCAGCCGGGGACTAGCGGGACCCTACGAGCAGTACTTC. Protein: CASSRGLAGPYEQYF.

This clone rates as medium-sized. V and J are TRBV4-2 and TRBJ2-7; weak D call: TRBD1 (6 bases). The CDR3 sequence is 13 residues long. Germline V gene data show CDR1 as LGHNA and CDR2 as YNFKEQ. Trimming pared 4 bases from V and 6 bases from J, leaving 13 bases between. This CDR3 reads CASSPPPGVEQYF. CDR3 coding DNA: TGTGCCAGCAGCCCGCCCCCAGGGGTCGAGCAGTACTTC.

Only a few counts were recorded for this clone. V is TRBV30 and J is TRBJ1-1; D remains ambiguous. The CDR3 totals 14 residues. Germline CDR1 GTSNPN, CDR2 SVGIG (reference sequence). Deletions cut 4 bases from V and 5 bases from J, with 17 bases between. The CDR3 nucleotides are TGTGCCTGGACCCTCGGTGGGGAAGGTACTGAAGCTTTCTTT. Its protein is CAWTLGGEGTEAFF. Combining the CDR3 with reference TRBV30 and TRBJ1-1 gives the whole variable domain SQTIHQWPATLVQPVGSPLSLECTVEGTSNPNLYWYRQAAGRGLQLLFYSVGIGQISSEVPQNLSASRPQDRQFILSSKKLLLSDSGFYLCAWTLGGEGTEAFFGQGTRLTVV.

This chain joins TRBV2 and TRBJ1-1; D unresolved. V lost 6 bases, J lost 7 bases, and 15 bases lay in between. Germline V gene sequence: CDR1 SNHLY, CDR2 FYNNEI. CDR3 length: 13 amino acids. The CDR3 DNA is TGTGCCAGCAGAGACGACGGTCATCTTGAAGCTTTCTTT. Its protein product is CASRDDGHLEAFF.